The sample holds a few counts of the clone carrying this T cell receptor (beta chain). As yet, its antigen is unknown. The data stem from a study of persistence of HIV-infected CD4 T cells. The immunoSEQ assay was version 4, run in survey mode. Sequenced by immunoSEQ multiplex PCR; TCRdb stores in-frame clones only, minus some. The sample carries 40,000 to 55,000 clones, over 70% recorded once. Germline V gives CDR1 MNHEY, CDR2 SVGEGT. The CDR3 consists of 13 residues. Trimming took 5 bases from V and 7 from J, leaving 14 bases between them. Stimulation used about 9.5 ug/mL lysate from CMV-infected fibroblasts. CD40L-negative CD69-negative CD45RO-high memory CD4+ T cells were sorted as populations depleted of antigen-responding cells.

The receptor comes from an adult man with HIV who was CMV-seropositive. The rearrangement uses TRBV6-2 or TRBV6-3 and TRBJ1-2, with a weak D call TRBD1 (6 bases). Sequences were derived from CD4+ T cells sorted from PBMCs after approximately 18-hour stimulation, sampled from a patient who received antiretroviral therapy. The CDR3 coding sequence is TGTGCCAGCAGTGACAGGTTAATGAGTGGCTACACCTTC. It specifies CASSDRLMSGYTF.